What follows describes a single TCR beta chain. Its antigen is unidentified. Trimming pared 2 bases from V and 6 bases from J, leaving 17 bases between. The V gene's germline CDR1 is SGHTA and CDR2 FQGNSA. This CDR3 is built from 16 residues. This entry belongs to a study of blood T cells in healthy people across ages. General study points: PBMCs were not sorted, which prevented a conclusive comparison of naive versus antigen-experienced cells.

Sample-barcoded 5' priming and a J-beta primer mix drove a second PCR of about 7 to 11 cycles. TCRdb reprocessed the 5' RACE reads via MiXCR and lists one record per CDR3 protein. The data contain approximately 800,000 distinct CDR3 sequences, 56% of them singletons. Total RNA amounts of at least 6 micrograms were extracted per sample. The genes are TRBV7-2 and TRBJ2-1, with D possibly TRBD1 on 5 matching bases. The TCR originated in a man aged 35-49 years in good health. Sample: blood. The CDR3 DNA sequence: TGTGCCAGCAGCTTAATTGGGCAGGGATCCGGCAATGAGCAGTTCTTC. Translating it yields CASSLIGQGSGNEQFF.